This T cell receptor (beta chain) derives from a study of blood T cell repertoires in COVID-19. Sequencing was performed with immunoSEQ multiplex PCR; in TCRdb, only in-frame clones are kept and a portion is missing. In the table there are about 100,000 clones, roughly 85% of which are singletons. Material for sequencing was peripheral blood. The clonotype was recovered from a man aged 65-85 years with active or convalescent COVID-19.

This chain's CDR3 is CASSHYRPANYGYTF. The CDR3 region has the DNA TGTGCCAGCAGCCATTACAGGCCGGCTAACTATGGCTACACCTTC. The V and J genes are TRBV11-2 and TRBJ1-2; TRBD1 might be the D (5 bases). The CDR3 has 15 residues. CDR1 is SGHAT and CDR2 is FQNNGV in the germline V gene. Trimming shortened V by 5 bases and J by 0 bases, and 13 bases separated the two germline ends.